What follows describes a single T cell receptor (beta chain). Its recognized antigen is unknown. Base qualities were left out, and no much larger clone turns up one base away. Taken with the paper, the label for treatment or condition translates to: roughly 10-day PBMC culture with coronavirus spike peptide pools or control peptides (ViraFEST assay). CD4+ T cells from unexposed donors were collected before the COVID-19 pandemic (2011-2018). The ViraFEST assay was used in the study, in which antigen-specific T cells were expanded with peptide pools and expanded clonotypes were subsequently identified by TCR sequencing. Each well held two million PBMCs cultured with roughly 10 ug/ml peptide pools in IMDM containing roughly 5% human AB serum and around 9 IU/ml IL-2. On days 3 and 7, half of the culture medium was replaced with fresh IL-2-containing medium. CD4+ T cells were isolated after around 9 days of culture through negative selection using the EasySep CD4+ T cell isolation kit. As far as cell numbers permitted, CD4+ T cells from unexposed donors were tested for reactivity against SARS-CoV-2 S and N as well as four spike pools from common cold coronaviruses. Ficoll-Paque Plus gradient centrifugation was used to isolate PBMCs from whole blood, and the isolated PBMCs were then either used fresh or cryopreserved at -140C. In general, triplicate wells were set up for every culture condition. The leukapheresis product for the unexposed donors was obtained through commercial purchase.

Preparation of the library involved PCR. DNA from cultured CD4+ T cells was subjected to TCR sequencing with the Oncomine TCR Beta short-read assay at the Johns Hopkins FTIC core. Genomic DNA was extracted from the cultured CD4+ T cells with the QIAamp micro DNA kit. The Oncomine TCR Beta libraries from cultured CD4+ T cells were pooled using unique dual indexes and then sequenced on an Illumina iSeq 100. The source study handled its data this way. Non-productive sequences were removed, and CDR3s that did not start with C, did not end with F or W, or were shorter than 7 amino acids were discarded. The MANAFEST web application identified antigen-specific clonotypes by comparing peptide-stimulated wells against reference wells and other culture wells. For a clone to be called positive, the clone needed an FDR below 0.05, an odds ratio above 5, and a productive frequency above 0.1% in at least two of three replicate wells. Clonotypes that were significantly expanded in both SARS-CoV-2 spike wells and at least one common cold coronavirus spike condition were defined as cross-reactive. Using R version 3.6.1, CDR3 homology was evaluated through Levenshtein distances (stringdist) along with unrooted phylogenetic trees (ape). TCRdb redid the processing of the public reads, applying fastp at Q25 and MiXCR, and retained in-frame beta chains. For every CDR3 protein sequence, its rows merge into one entry that carries the most common genes and DNA. None of the V and J calls come from the authors' own analysis; TCRdb made them. The sample table contains under 10,000 distinct CDR3 sequences; only one count was recorded for under 40% of them. Jointly, the top ten make up roughly an eighth of the sample.

Via the germline V gene (reference sequence), CDR1 is DFQATT and CDR2 SNEGSKA. Including the terminal cysteine and phenylalanine, the CDR3 comprises 12 residues. Of all the DNA, just the CDR3 is kept, 36 bases in frame from base 1. V sheds 3 bases and J sheds 8 bases, leaving 13 bases between their ends. This sample is drawn from a study of vaccination and CD4 T cells after COVID-19 (dated by TCRdb to between 2021 and 2023). Turning to the overall study: Six males and four females were included in the convalescent cohort, with two Hispanic individuals, seven Caucasians, two Asians and one multiracial person represented. Participants received two doses of either the Pfizer-BioNTech BNT162b2 vaccine (n=8) or the Moderna mRNA-1273 vaccine (n=2). Post-COVID blood samples were collected from convalescent patients a median of around 100 days after diagnosis, with a range of about 35 to 161 days. The time from the second vaccine dose to post-vaccine blood sampling had a median of roughly 72 days and ranged from about 14 to 241 days. The cultures were stimulated with overlapping spike peptide pools from SARS-CoV-2 and from the common cold coronaviruses HCoV-NL63, HCoV-OC43 and HCoV-229E. Control cultures used a CEFX viral epitope pool as positive control, an HIV-1 Nef peptide pool as negative control, or no peptide. The spike-specific CD4+ TCR repertoire was compared before and after mRNA vaccination in approximately 9 COVID-19 convalescent patients and a few infection-naive healthy vaccine recipients. Memory CD4+ T cell crossreactivity between SARS-CoV-2 and common cold coronavirus spike proteins was assessed at the TCR clonotype level in an earlier paper using these donors. Overall results and qualifications from the work: The median number of SARS-CoV-2-reactive clonotypes rose from approximately 20 after infection to some 40 after vaccination, but the change was not significant. Among the post-vaccine SARS-CoV-2-reactive clones in convalescent patients, a median approximately 90% showed up only after vaccination, which suggests vaccine-specific priming. Only a relatively small number of convalescent patients were included in the study, and early timepoints following natural infection were not analyzed. Of the vaccine-specific clones found in convalescent patients, nearly all (304 of 307) were mono-reactive for SARS-CoV-2 spike instead of being cross-reactive with common cold coronaviruses.

The chain employs TRBV20-1 and TRBJ1-1, with a tentative D gene TRBD1 over 5 matching bases. The clonotype was recovered from a human donor in good health. Sequenced input: CD4+ T cells from blood, cultured in vitro. The CDR3 here reads CSARDWDYEAFF. The sequenced DNA: TGCAGTGCTAGGGATTGGGACTACGAAGCTTTCTTT.